This TCR beta chain was obtained from a study of blood T cells in healthy people across ages. Remarks on this clonotype: Its antigen is as yet unknown.

The study's findings and limits: Per million T cells, TCR beta diversity dropped roughly linearly as age increased.

The CDR3 totals 14 residues. Germline V gene sequence: CDR1 SGHTA, CDR2 FQGNSA. Trimming cost V 5 bases and J 3 bases; bases outside gene matches: 4. Together with a sample-barcoded 5' primer, a J-beta primer mix was included in a second PCR lasting about 6 to 12 cycles. From the 5' RACE reads, TCRdb called clonotypes with MiXCR, one entry per CDR3 protein. The table has hundreds of thousands of distinct CDR3 sequences, about 56% seen once. The source of this sequence is a man aged 35 to 55 in good health. Sequencing input: blood. The genes are TRBV7-2 and TRBJ2-7, with 10 bases fitting TRBD2. Here the CDR3 DNA reads TGTGCCAGCAGCGCCAGACTAGCGGGCTACGAGCAGTACTTC. This sequence encodes CASSARLAGYEQYF.